This TCR beta chain was identified in a study of blood T cell repertoires in COVID-19. Recruited during active infection, patients (from Seattle) were subsequently followed longitudinally. TCRdb's copy holds only in-frame clones and misses some; the assay was immunoSEQ multiplex PCR. The sample gives roughly 570,000 clones, about 88% of which show up once; around 7.8% is in the top ten. The CDR3 is 16 residues long. The sample comprised peripheral blood. The V and J genes are TRBV21-1 and TRBJ2-7; TRBD1 was called by the table and not checked on the DNA. TRBV21-1 constitutes a pseudogene. This TCR was recovered from a woman in her 50s with COVID-19, enrolled during active disease. CDR3 loop: CASSRTGGDNSYEQYF. The CDR3 DNA sequence: TGTGCCAGCAGCAGAACTGGTGGGGACAACTCCTACGAGCAGTACTTC.